This section outlines one TCR beta chain sequence together with its context. Under the authors' procedure: Using reference gene primer amplification, nucleated cell counts were estimated. Libraries were prepared by immunoSEQ multiplex PCR; TCRdb keeps only in-frame clonotypes and omits some of them. V and J calls plus clone size are reproduced from that table; the DNA served to infer D and trimming. The data hold 300,000 to 400,000 clones, with over 90% observed a single time. This sample was taken from a study of blood T cell repertoires in COVID-19. Germline CDR1 SEHNR, CDR2 FQNEAQ (reference sequence). The V gene end was trimmed by 5 bases and the J gene end by 2 bases; junction bases not matched to a gene: 7. The CDR3 extends over 15 amino acids. Enrolled through a virtual design, the participants were between 18 and 89 years of age and came from fewer than 30 US areas. Donors were grouped by their self-reported clinical history. Participants in the exposed group had met a COVID-19 case in the 2 weeks before joining the study.

This clonotype was sampled from a woman aged 30 to 39 who had been exposed to COVID-19. The J gene is TRBJ2-5, the V gene TRBV7-9, with 8 positions matching TRBD1. Specimen: PBMCs or T cells enriched from blood (not recorded which). CDR3 region: CASSISYRGQETQYF. The CDR3 bases are TGTGCCAGCAGCATATCCTACAGGGGGCAAGAGACCCAGTACTTC.